These 10 T cell receptor beta chains were all obtained from the same sample, sequenced in a study of metastatic and nonmetastatic thyroid tumors. Patients were all untreated before their thyroid surgery. Via MiXCR, TCRdb re-called the PCR reads. The sample includes 20,000 to 30,000 clones, around 15% of them seen just once. Sequencing was done on a sample of blood. Receptors originate from a female donor with papillary thyroid cancer or a benign thyroid nodule (not recorded which). Some clones in this sample may be carry-over from other donors' samples.

This clone was recorded many times. V usage is TRBV20-1 and J usage is TRBJ2-7; 9 nucleotides align to TRBD2. V trimming: 0 bases; J trimming: 6 bases; junction bases outside the gene matches: 9. Germline V gives CDR1 DFQATT, CDR2 SNEGSKA (reference sequence). CDR3 length: 15 amino acids. The CDR3 spells CSARDLSAGGREQYF. The CDR3 nucleotides are TGCAGTGCTAGAGATCTCTCTGCGGGAGGGCGCGAGCAGTACTTC.

This sequence joins TRBV28 and TRBJ2-7; D is unclear. The germline CDR1 and CDR2 sequences are MDHEN and SYDVKM. The CDR3 sequence is 14 residues long. V was cut by 9 bases and J by 6 bases, with 21 bases left in between. The CDR3 nucleotides are TGTGCCAGTCTCAACGAGGCAGGCAGGCTCGAGCAGTACTTC. It encodes CASLNEAGRLEQYF.

This clone was observed at least ten times. J is TRBJ2-5 and V is TRBV7-9; D gene ambiguous. The length of the CDR3 is 14 residues. Looked up from germline, CDR1 is SEHNR and CDR2 is FQNEAQ (reference sequence). V was shortened by 5 bases and J by 4 bases, with 14 bases between the two germline ends. CDR3 in amino acids: CASSHETRPETQYF. CDR3 nucleotides: TGTGCCAGCAGCCATGAGACCCGGCCAGAGACCCAGTACTTC.

In this sample, this clone turned up many times. The V call is TRBV11-1, the J call TRBJ2-1, with 7 bases matching TRBD2. V gave up 5 bases and J gave up 9 bases; unmatched junction bases: 16. From germline, CDR1 is SGHAT and CDR2 FQDESV (reference sequence). The CDR3 contains 16 residues. CDR3 in amino acids: CASSPYGSGSLSEQFF. CDR3 DNA: TGTGCCAGCAGCCCCTACGGTAGCGGGTCCTTGTCTGAGCAGTTCTTC. Supplemented by reference TRBV11-1 and TRBJ2-1, the full variable domain reads EAEVAQSPRYKITEKSQAVAFWCDPISGHATLYWYRQILGQGPELLVQFQDESVVDDSQLPKDRFSAERLKGVDSTLKIQPAELGDSAMYLCASSPYGSGSLSEQFFGPGTRLTVL.

This sequence joins TRBV6-1 and TRBJ1-2; TRBD1 aligns across 9 bases. This CDR3 region has 12 residues. The J segment lost 8 bases and the V segment lost 7 bases, leaving 5 bases of the junction unmatched. Germline V gene data show CDR1 as MNHNS and CDR2 as SASEGT. The chain's CDR3 is CASTGDRVGYTF. CDR3 nucleotides: TGTGCCAGCACCGGGGACAGGGTCGGCTACACCTTC.

This clone occurred many times. This chain links TRBV29-1 with TRBJ2-3; D remains unclear. The CDR3 covers 14 residues. Germline-derived CDR1 and CDR2 are SQVTM and ANQGSEA. The V end was cut by 1 base, the J end by 0 bases, with 8 bases between. CDR3 sequence reads: CSVEAFTSTDTQYF. As DNA, the CDR3 is TGCAGCGTTGAAGCATTCACTAGCACAGATACGCAGTATTTT.

In this sample, this clone turned up many times. This rearrangement joins TRBV9 to TRBJ2-3; 11 bases match TRBD2. CDR3 length: 15 residues. V was clipped by 2 bases and J by 4 bases; unmatched bases: 3. Germline CDR1 is SGDLS and CDR2 is YYNGEE. The CDR3 reads CASSVSGRAADTQYF. The CDR3, as DNA: TGTGCCAGCAGCGTTAGCGGGAGGGCCGCAGATACGCAGTATTTT.

This clone has a count of ten or more. V gene TRBV3-1 combines with J gene TRBJ2-5; the match to TRBD2 covers 9 bases. CDR1 and CDR2 from the germline V gene are LGHDT and YNNKEL (reference sequence). V trimming: 3 bases; J trimming: 3 bases; junction bases outside the gene matches: 5. The CDR3 consists of 15 residues. CDR3 sequence reads: CASSQEVAGEETQYF. The CDR3 DNA follows: TGTGCCAGCAGCCAGGAAGTAGCGGGGGAAGAGACCCAGTACTTC.

In its sample, this clone was seen many times. V is TRBV20-1 and J is TRBJ2-2, with 7 bases identical to TRBD2. V lost 1 base and J lost 5; bases outside the gene matches: 7. CDR3 length: 15 residues. Germline CDR1 and CDR2: DFQATT and SNEGSKA (reference sequence). This CDR3 reads CSARGPASGTGELFF. CDR3 DNA: TGCAGTGCTAGAGGGCCCGCTAGCGGTACCGGGGAGCTGTTTTTT.

This clone was recorded at least ten times. The chain links TRBV6-5 to TRBJ2-3, with 8 positions matching TRBD1. The J segment lost 0 bases and the V segment lost 3 bases, leaving 5 bases of the junction unmatched. Germline CDR1 reads MNHEY; CDR2 reads SVGAGI. The length of the CDR3 is 16 residues. The CDR3 DNA reads TGTGCCAGCAGTTATAGGGACAGGAGAAGCACAGATACGCAGTATTTT. It specifies CASSYRDRRSTDTQYF.